This TCR beta chain appears in the sequencing data of a study of blood T cell repertoires in COVID-19. Study as a whole: COVID-19 samples from acute and convalescent phases originated in the United States, Italy and Spain.

Measured with immunoSEQ multiplex PCR; TCRdb has only the in-frame clones, and not every one. Among about 24,000 clones, approximately 92% were seen once, and the ten largest hold roughly 21%. There are 16 residues in the CDR3. Trimming removed 6 bases from V and 0 bases from J; junction bases left unmatched: 7. Germline CDR1 and CDR2: SGHRS and YFSETQ. J is TRBJ2-5 and V is TRBV5-1; 11 bases align to TRBD2. Sequencing used peripheral blood. This TCR derives from a human donor in a cohort sampled during active COVID-19. CDR3 coding DNA: TGCGCCAGCACCGGGGTAGCGGGGGGGTACCAAGAGACCCAGTACTTC. Its protein is CASTGVAGGYQETQYF. Using reference TRBV5-1 and TRBJ2-5 for the parts outside the CDR3, the full variable domain is KAGVTQTPRYLIKTRGQQVTLSCSPISGHRSVSWYQQTPGQGLQFLFEYFSETQRNKGNFPGRFSGRQFSNSRSEMNVSTLELGDSALYLCASTGVAGGYQETQYFGPGTRLLVL.